This paragraph reports one T cell receptor beta chain. The antigen is not known. The sample belongs to a study of shared clonotypes between healthy human individuals. In the study overall: Donors had three CD4 naive, three CD4 memory, two CD8 naive and one CD8 memory plate apiece. Study-level findings and limits: On the whole, naive subsets had larger estimated richness than memory subsets had.

CD45RO-negative, CCR7-positively selected cells formed the naive CD8 fraction, excluding terminally differentiated effector memory CD45RA+ cells. The protocol was immunoSEQ multiplex PCR, while the TCRdb copy is restricted to in-frame clones and leaves out a portion. The data show 650,000 to 800,000 clones, approximately 90% seen once. The TCR originated in a man aged 25 to 40 in good health. The sequenced sample was naive CD8+ T cells sorted from blood.

Written as DNA, the CDR3 is TGTGCCAGCAGTGAAGTTGGATACTACGAGCAGTACTTC. Its protein product is CASSEVGYYEQYF. The chain carries TRBV6-1 and TRBJ2-7; D is uncertain. The CDR3 consists of 13 residues. CDR1 MNHNS and CDR2 SASEGT come from the germline V gene. Trimming shortened V by 1 base and J by 3 bases, and 7 bases separated the two germline ends.